One sample yielded the 22 T cell receptor beta chains listed below, sequenced in a study of T cell responses to AZD1222 COVID-19 vaccine (dated by TCRdb to about 2021). Library construction relied on the immunoSEQ multiplex PCR assay. The table was pulled from immuneACCESS by TCRdb, which kept in-frame rearrangements only. Such tables lose some clones; where checked, under half of the loss comes from unresolved V genes, and the rest has no known cause. The sample table lists some 80,000 clones, roughly 90% of them with a count of one. About 5.2% of the sample belongs to the ten largest clones. What the time point label conveys for this sample: baseline before first vaccination. Here the sequenced sample was peripheral blood, taken on day 0 of AZD1222 vaccination. The receptor source for this set is an adult in good health.

The J gene is TRBJ1-3, the V gene TRBV5-1, with a tentative D call TRBD1 (5 bases). Trimming left V 4 bases short and J 0 bases short, with 8 bases between. In germline, CDR1 is SGHRS, CDR2 YFSETQ. The CDR3 runs 14 residues. The CDR3 region is CASSRDSSGNTIYF. The CDR3 DNA reads as TGCGCCAGCAGCCGAGACAGCTCTGGAAACACCATATATTTT.

A single count supports this clone. The chain links TRBV6-5 to TRBJ2-7, with 7 nucleotides matching TRBD1. Germline V gene lookup returns CDR1 MNHEY and CDR2 SVGAGI. The CDR3 loop spans 16 amino acids. Trimming removed 0 bases from V and 6 bases from J; junction bases left unmatched: 11. The CDR3: CASSYSRQGFKLEQYF. The DNA for the CDR3 is TGTGCCAGCAGTTACTCGAGACAGGGTTTCAAGCTCGAGCAGTACTTC.

This sequence joins TRBV21-1 and TRBJ2-3; TRBD1, as called in the table, went unchecked against the DNA. TRBV21-1 is a documented pseudogene. There are 16 residues in the CDR3. The CDR3: CASSNLHRGGWDTQYF. The CDR3, as DNA: TGTGCCAGCAGCAATCTCCACAGGGGGGGCTGGGATACGCAGTATTTT.

The chain uses TRBV15 and TRBJ2-1, with 9 bases that match TRBD2. This CDR3 is built from 14 residues. From germline, CDR1 is LNHNV and CDR2 YYDKDF (reference sequence). The J segment lost 2 bases and the V segment lost 8 bases, leaving 4 bases of the junction unmatched. In DNA form, the CDR3 reads TGTGCCACCCGAAGCGGGGGGACCTACAATGAGCAGTTCTTC. Translation gives CATRSGGTYNEQFF.

V and J are TRBV19 and TRBJ1-5; D unclear. The ends were cut back, 3 bases at V and 3 bases at J, with 9 bases in the middle. The CDR3 extends over 14 amino acids. CDR1 and CDR2 from the germline V gene are LNHDA and SQIVND (reference sequence). The CDR3 sequence: CASSISTANQPQHF. The CDR3 DNA follows: TGTGCCAGTAGTATCTCTACAGCCAATCAGCCCCAGCATTTT.

The J gene is TRBJ2-7, the V gene TRBV7-8; unclear D gene. CDR1 is SGHVS and CDR2 is FQNEAQ in the germline V gene. V dropped 3 bases and J dropped 7 bases, with 19 bases sitting between them. CDR3 length: 15 amino acids. The CDR3 coding sequence is TGTGCCAGCAGCTTTCGGGCAGGACCCTCTCGGGAGCAGTACTTC. The encoded protein is CASSFRAGPSREQYF.

The V and J genes are TRBV19 and TRBJ2-1; 9 bases are shared with TRBD2. The J segment lost 4 bases and the V segment lost 5 bases, leaving 6 bases of the junction unmatched. From germline, CDR1 is LNHDA and CDR2 SQIVND (reference sequence). This CDR3 spans 15 amino acids. CDR3 amino acids: CASSLQTSGYNEQFF. DNA for the CDR3: TGTGCCAGTAGTCTACAGACTAGCGGTTACAATGAGCAGTTCTTC.

The chain links TRBV7-2 to TRBJ2-6, with 7 bases that match TRBD1. CDR3 length equals 16 residues. The germline gives CDR1 SGHTA, CDR2 FQGNSA. V gave up 5 bases and J gave up 4 bases; unmatched junction bases: 8. DNA of the CDR3: TGTGCCAGCAGCACCCGACAGGGCGGCGGGGCCAACGTCCTGACTTTC. Amino acids: CASSTRQGGGANVLTF.

This chain connects TRBV23-1 to TRBJ2-2; maybe TRBD1 (6 bases). TRBV23-1 is known as an ORF, though its function is uncertain. The CDR3 covers 16 residues. The ends were cut back, 3 bases at V and 1 base at J, with 12 bases in the middle. This CDR3 is CASSQRTDVNTGELFF. The CDR3 nucleotides read TGCGCCAGCAGTCAGAGGACAGACGTGAACACCGGGGAGCTGTTTTTT.

The genes are TRBV19 and TRBJ1-2; D possibly corresponds to TRBD1 (5 bases). Looked up from germline, CDR1 is LNHDA and CDR2 is SQIVND (reference sequence). This CDR3 region has 14 residues. Trimming shortened V by 7 bases and J by 5 bases, and 17 bases separated the two germline ends. The CDR3: CASTHFGRTYGYTF. In DNA, the CDR3 is TGTGCCAGTACTCATTTTGGACGGACATATGGCTACACCTTC. Full variable domain (remainder filled in from reference TRBV19 and TRBJ1-2): DGGITQSPKYLFRKEGQNVTLSCEQNLNHDAMYWYRQDPGQGLRLIYYSQIVNDFQKGDIAEGYSVSREKKESFPLTVTSAQKNPTAFYLCASTHFGRTYGYTFGSGTRLTVV.

This clone has a handful of counts. The chain carries TRBV7-9 and TRBJ1-6; 9 bases line up with TRBD1. CDR3 length equals 16 residues. Germline trimming cut 1 base from V and 9 bases from J; bases unmatched to any gene: 7. Germline V gene lookup returns CDR1 SEHNR and CDR2 FQNEAQ (reference sequence). Here the CDR3 reads CASSLDPGQGLSPLHF. Written as DNA, the CDR3 is TGTGCCAGCAGCTTAGACCCGGGACAGGGCCTTTCACCCCTCCACTTT.

The chain has TRBV13 and TRBJ2-7; D is unresolved. Trimming pared 4 bases from V and 2 bases from J, leaving 3 bases between. The CDR3 is 11 amino acids. Germline-derived CDR1 and CDR2 are PRHDT and FYEKMQ (reference sequence). The CDR3 here is CASSSPYEQYF. CDR3 bases: TGTGCCAGCAGCTCCCCCTACGAGCAGTACTTC.

The rearrangement uses TRBV7-9 and TRBJ2-6, with D maybe TRBD1 (6 bases). CDR3 length: 19 residues. Germline CDR1 and CDR2: SEHNR and FQNEAQ (reference sequence). V was cut by 1 base and J by 0 bases, with 16 bases left in between. The CDR3 bases are TGTGCCAGCAGCTTAGGAGCTGGGACACCCTACTCTGGGGCCAACGTCCTGACTTTC. Protein product: CASSLGAGTPYSGANVLTF.

This clone was counted once. The chain is built from TRBV2 and TRBJ1-1, with TRBD1 matching over 8 bases. CDR1 is SNHLY, CDR2 FYNNEI, per germline. The trim removed 1 base at V and 6 bases at J, leaving 7 bases unmatched. This CDR3 region has 15 residues. CDR3 sequence: CASSEGRTGRAEAFF. CDR3 sequence (DNA): TGTGCCAGCAGTGAAGGCAGGACAGGGAGGGCTGAAGCTTTCTTT.

This chain connects TRBV28 to TRBJ1-1, with a tentative D call TRBD1 (5 bases). The CDR3 totals 11 residues. Per the germline V gene, CDR1 is MDHEN and CDR2 is SYDVKM. V was clipped by 11 bases and J by 4 bases, with 11 bases between them. CDR3 sequence: CAGRGGTEAFF. The CDR3 coding sequence is TGTGCCGGTCGGGGGGGCACTGAAGCTTTCTTT.

The chain recombines TRBV6-5 with TRBJ2-2; the match to TRBD1 covers 9 bases. After removal of 4 bases from V and 7 bases from J, the junction contained 10 bases not matched to a gene. Germline-derived CDR1 and CDR2 are MNHEY and SVGAGI. CDR3 size: 16 residues. The CDR3 loop is CASSSAGTGRRGELFF. CDR3 DNA sequence: TGTGCCAGCAGTTCGGCCGGGACAGGGCGACGCGGGGAGCTGTTTTTT.

The chain links TRBV11-2 to TRBJ1-5; D not certain. Germline lookup yields CDR1 SGHAT and CDR2 FQNNGV. The V and J ends lost 5 bases and 4 bases respectively, with 9 bases between them. The CDR3 has 13 residues. The CDR3 sequence: CASSHGSNQPQHF. The CDR3 DNA is TGTGCCAGCAGCCATGGGAGTAATCAGCCCCAGCATTTT.

The rearrangement uses TRBV5-6 and TRBJ2-7, with 7 positions matching TRBD1. J gave up 1 base and V 4 bases, and 5 bases lay outside the gene matches. The CDR3 loop spans 14 amino acids. CDR1 is SGHDT, CDR2 YYEEEE, per germline. For the CDR3, the DNA is TGTGCCAGCAGCAAGGGGACAGTTTCCTACGAGCAGTACTTC. It yields the protein CASSKGTVSYEQYF.

CDR3 coding DNA: TGTGCCAGCAGCAGCGTTACAGGCGGCAGCACAGATACGCAGTATTTT. Amino acids: CASSSVTGGSTDTQYF. V gene TRBV11-3 combines with J gene TRBJ2-3; a possible D gene is TRBD1 (5 bases). This CDR3 is built from 16 residues. Germline-derived CDR1 and CDR2 are SGHNT and YENEEA. V shed 5 bases and J shed 0 bases, with 15 bases lying between them. The variable domain in full, completed from reference TRBV11-3 and TRBJ2-3, reads EAGVVQSPRYKIIEKKQPVAFWCNPISGHNTLYWYLQNLGQGPELLIRYENEEAVDDSQLPKDRFSAERLKGVDSTLKIQPAELGDSAVYLCASSSVTGGSTDTQYFGPGTRLTVL.

The chain combines TRBV5-1 with TRBJ2-5, with TRBD1 matching 10 bases. The CDR3 covers 14 residues. The germline V gene has CDR1 SGHRS and CDR2 YFSETQ. Trimming cost V 4 bases and J 3 bases; bases outside gene matches: 3. Here the CDR3 reads CASSPGQGKETQYF. The CDR3 DNA reads as TGCGCCAGCAGCCCGGGACAGGGGAAAGAGACCCAGTACTTC.

This chain uses TRBV5-4 with TRBJ2-7, with TRBD1 matching 7 bases. Germline lookup yields CDR1 SGHNT and CDR2 YYREEE (reference sequence). The CDR3 totals 13 residues. V trimming: 4 bases; J trimming: 2 bases; junction bases outside the gene matches: 3. The CDR3 sequence is CASSPGTAYEQYF. Written as DNA, the CDR3 is TGTGCCAGCAGCCCCGGGACAGCCTACGAGCAGTACTTC.

The CDR3 here is CASSPLGKGAQTQYF. CDR3 DNA: TGTGCCAGCTCACCACTCGGGAAGGGGGCACAGACCCAGTACTTC. The rearrangement joins TRBV18 to TRBJ2-5; 7 bases match TRBD1. The CDR3 has 15 amino acids. Trimming removed 1 base from V and 6 bases from J; junction bases left unmatched: 8. Germline lookup yields CDR1 KGHSH and CDR2 LQKENI. Drawing the rest from reference TRBV18 and TRBJ2-5, the complete variable domain is NAGVMQNPRHLVRRRGQEARLRCSPMKGHSHVYWYRQLPEEGLKFMVYLQKENIIDESGMPKERFSAEFPKEGPSILRIQQVVRGDSAAYFCASSPLGKGAQTQYFGPGTRLLVL.